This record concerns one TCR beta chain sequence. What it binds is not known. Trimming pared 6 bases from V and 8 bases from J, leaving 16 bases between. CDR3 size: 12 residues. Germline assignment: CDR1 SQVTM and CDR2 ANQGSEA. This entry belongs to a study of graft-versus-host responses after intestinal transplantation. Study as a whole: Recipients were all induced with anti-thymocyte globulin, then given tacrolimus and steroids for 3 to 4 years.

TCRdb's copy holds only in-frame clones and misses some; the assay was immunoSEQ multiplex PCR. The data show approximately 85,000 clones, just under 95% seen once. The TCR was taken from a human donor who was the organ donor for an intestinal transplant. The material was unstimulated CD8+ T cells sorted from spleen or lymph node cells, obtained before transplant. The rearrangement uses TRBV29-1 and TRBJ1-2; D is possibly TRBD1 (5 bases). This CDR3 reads CSVPWGVGGYTF. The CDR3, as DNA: TGCAGCGTCCCGTGGGGGGTGGGAGGCTACACCTTC.